This entry is about one T cell receptor (beta chain). What it binds is not known. TCRdb keeps only in-frame clones here, not all; method: immunoSEQ multiplex PCR. The repertoire holds some 900,000 clones, approximately 80% seen once, with about 1.5% in the top ten. This sample stems from a study of shared clonotypes between healthy human individuals. Germline CDR1 is SGHRS and CDR2 is YFSETQ. With 2 bases clipped from V and 0 bases from J, the junction kept 5 bases outside the gene matches. This CDR3 comprises 15 residues. Whole-study results and caveats: Rarefaction exposed incomplete sorted-subset sequencing despite large depth.

The receptor's source is a man aged 18 to 30 in good health. This sequence joins TRBV5-1 and TRBJ2-7; 7 bases map to TRBD1. Sequencing used memory CD4+ T cells sorted from blood. Regarding subset: CD45RA-negative fraction. The CDR3 sequence is CASSFHRDSSYEQYF. The CDR3 coding sequence is TGCGCCAGCAGCTTCCACCGGGACAGCTCCTACGAGCAGTACTTC.